The 21 T cell receptor beta chains below were found in one sample sequenced in a study of blood T cell repertoires in COVID-19. Repertoires were generated with immunoSEQ multiplex PCR, while TCRdb's copy carries only in-frame clones and drops some. The sample comprises about 270,000 clones, 91% of which are singletons, and roughly 2.9% rests with the top ten. The specimen sequenced was PBMCs or T cells enriched from blood (not recorded which). The receptors originated from a middle-aged man who had been exposed to COVID-19.

The V call is TRBV5-4, the J call TRBJ1-3; 9 bases are shared with TRBD1. After removal of 2 bases from V and 5 bases from J, the junction contained 2 bases not matched to a gene. Germline V CDR1 and CDR2: SGHNT, YYREEE (reference sequence). CDR3 length: 14 amino acids. The CDR3 nucleotides read TGTGCCAGCAGCTTCGGGACAGGGCGAAACACCATATATTTT. Amino acid sequence: CASSFGTGRNTIYF.

The V call is TRBV2, the J call TRBJ2-1, with 8 bases that match TRBD2. Per germline, CDR1 SNHLY and CDR2 FYNNEI. This CDR3 has 15 residues. Germline trimming cut 4 bases from V and 7 bases from J; bases unmatched to any gene: 9. This chain's CDR3 is CASSVLGLAVNEQFF. As DNA, the CDR3 is TGTGCCAGCAGTGTCCTCGGACTAGCTGTTAATGAGCAGTTCTTC.

V gene TRBV28 combines with J gene TRBJ2-5, with D possibly TRBD2 on 7 matching bases. Germline V lookup: CDR1 MDHEN, CDR2 SYDVKM. V dropped 3 bases and J dropped 5 bases, with 19 bases sitting between them. CDR3 length: 16 amino acids. The CDR3 nucleotides are TGTGCCAGCAGTTTCGTTGCAGGGCGGGGGCCGGAGACCCAGTACTTC. It yields the protein CASSFVAGRGPETQYF.

V gene TRBV4-2 combines with J gene TRBJ1-5; 7 positions match TRBD1. The ends lost 1 base at V and 1 base at J; junction bases unmatched: 7. The CDR3 runs to 17 residues. CDR1 and CDR2 (germline): LGHNA, YNFKEQ. CDR3 bases: TGTGCCAGCAGCCAAGCAATTGGCAGGGGGAGCAATCAGCCCCAGCATTTT. Translation: CASSQAIGRGSNQPQHF.

This clone was found once. The J gene is TRBJ1-2, the V gene TRBV19; D is possibly TRBD1 (6 bases). CDR3 length: 12 residues. Germline values: CDR1 LNHDA, CDR2 SQIVND (reference sequence). V lost 5 bases, J lost 6 bases, and 10 bases lay in between. CDR3 region: CASSLNRDGYTF. The CDR3 coding sequence is TGTGCCAGTAGTTTAAACAGGGATGGCTACACCTTC.

A single count supports this clone. V and J are TRBV28 and TRBJ1-3; unclear D gene. This CDR3 comprises 12 residues. Trimming stripped 7 bases from V and 4 bases from J, with 8 bases between. Germline loops: CDR1 MDHEN, CDR2 SYDVKM. DNA of the CDR3: TGTGCCAGCACCTCAGTAGGAAACACCATATATTTT. The encoded protein is CASTSVGNTIYF.

V is TRBV5-5 and J is TRBJ2-1; the D is unclear. The CDR3 extends over 12 amino acids. Per germline, CDR1 SGHKS and CDR2 YYEKEE (reference sequence). Trimming took 0 bases from V and 6 from J, leaving 4 bases between them. DNA for the CDR3: TGTGCCAGCAGCTTGGTCTTCAATGAGCAGTTCTTC. Amino acid sequence: CASSLVFNEQFF.

The gene calls are TRBV6-2 or TRBV6-3 and TRBJ2-7, with 11 bases aligning to TRBD2. Unmatched junction bases numbered 8, after V lost 6 bases and J lost 4 bases. Germline lookup yields CDR1 MNHEY and CDR2 SVGEGT. The CDR3 contains 15 residues. The CDR3 region is CASRPSSGRFYEQYF. The DNA for the CDR3 is TGTGCCAGCAGACCTTCTAGCGGGAGGTTTTACGAGCAGTACTTC.

The chain recombines TRBV11-2 with TRBJ1-2, with D possibly TRBD1 on 5 matching bases. Trimming removed 6 bases from V and 8 bases from J, with 19 bases in between. The germline gives CDR1 SGHAT, CDR2 FQNNGV. The CDR3 runs to 14 residues. CDR3 loop: CASSQSSQESGYTF. CDR3 sequence (DNA): TGTGCCAGCAGTCAAAGCTCACAGGAGTCCGGCTACACCTTC. Complete variable domain (other parts from reference TRBV11-2 and TRBJ1-2): EAGVAQSPRYKIIEKRQSVAFWCNPISGHATLYWYQQILGQGPKLLIQFQNNGVVDDSQLPKDRFSAERLKGVDSTLKIQPAKLEDSAVYLCASSQSSQESGYTFGSGTRLTVV.

This rearrangement joins TRBV11-1 to TRBJ2-1; D is uncertain. CDR1 and CDR2 (germline): SGHAT, FQDESV (reference sequence). V gave up 2 bases and J gave up 9 bases, with 8 bases separating them. The CDR3 covers 12 residues. CDR3 bases: TGTGCCAGCAGCTTAAGATACGGTGAGCAGTTCTTC. Its translation is CASSLRYGEQFF.

The V and J genes are TRBV7-9 and TRBJ2-7; a weak D match, TRBD2 (6 bases). The V end was cut by 5 bases, the J end by 3 bases, with 14 bases between. The CDR3 consists of 14 residues. The germline V gene has CDR1 SEHNR and CDR2 FQNEAQ (reference sequence). CDR3 amino acids: CASSTSRDLYEQYF. CDR3 nucleotides: TGTGCCAGCAGCACTAGCAGGGACCTCTACGAGCAGTACTTC.

The gene calls are TRBV7-9 and TRBJ2-1; maybe TRBD1 (5 bases). The CDR3 sequence is 13 residues long. The germline V gene has CDR1 SEHNR and CDR2 FQNEAQ (reference sequence). Trimming pared 5 bases from V and 7 bases from J, leaving 12 bases between. The CDR3 sequence: CASSQRQMNEQFF. The CDR3 region has the DNA TGTGCCAGCAGCCAGAGACAGATGAATGAGCAGTTCTTC.

The J gene is TRBJ1-2, the V gene TRBV29-1; 7 nucleotides match TRBD1. This CDR3 region has 13 residues. V lost 6 bases and J lost 6; bases outside the gene matches: 10. Germline CDR1 SQVTM, CDR2 ANQGSEA. CDR3 sequence reads: CSVIGGDYDGYTF. DNA for the CDR3: TGCAGCGTCATAGGGGGCGATTATGATGGCTACACCTTC.

The chain has TRBV21-1 and TRBJ2-4; the table gives TRBD2 as D, unverified against the DNA. TRBV21-1 is deemed a pseudogene. The CDR3 is 11 amino acids. In DNA form, the CDR3 reads TGTGCCAGCAGGACACTAGCTACCCAGTACTTC. Its protein product is CASRTLATQYF.

This chain uses TRBV19 with TRBJ1-5, with 7 nucleotides matching TRBD1. CDR1 and CDR2 (germline): LNHDA, SQIVND (reference sequence). The CDR3 consists of 14 residues. Germline trimming cut 10 bases from V and 0 bases from J; bases unmatched to any gene: 6. In DNA, the CDR3 is TGTGCCACCGCGGGACAGACTAGCAATCAGCCCCAGCATTTT. Protein: CATAGQTSNQPQHF.

This clone was picked up one time. This chain links TRBV5-4 with TRBJ2-3; TRBD2 matches 14 bases. Trimming took 5 bases from V and 3 from J; bases not matched to a gene: 11. The germline CDR1 and CDR2 sequences are SGHNT and YYREEE (reference sequence). This CDR3 has 18 residues. CDR3 amino acids: CASREGLAGGPRTDTQYF. The CDR3, as DNA: TGTGCCAGCAGGGAAGGACTAGCGGGAGGCCCGCGGACAGATACGCAGTATTTT. The whole variable domain, filled in from reference TRBV5-4 and TRBJ2-3, reads ETGVTQSPTHLIKTRGQQVTLRCSSQSGHNTVSWYQQALGQGPQFIFQYYREEENGRGNFPPRFSGLQFPNYSSELNVNALELDDSALYLCASREGLAGGPRTDTQYFGPGTRLTVL.

This chain's CDR3 is CASRAPGGNEQFF. The CDR3, as DNA: TGTGCCAGCAGAGCCCCAGGCGGGAATGAGCAGTTCTTC. This rearrangement joins TRBV3-1 (or the pseudogene TRBV3-2) to TRBJ2-1, with D tentatively TRBD2 (5 bases). V lost 6 bases to trimming and J lost 7 bases, with 13 bases between them. Germline-derived CDR1 and CDR2 are LGHDT and YNNKEL (reference sequence). The CDR3 length is 13 residues.

This rearrangement joins TRBV27 to TRBJ1-1; D is uncertain. Germline V lookup: CDR1 MNHEY, CDR2 SMNVEV (reference sequence). Trimming removed 2 bases from V and 4 bases from J, with 8 bases in between. The CDR3 extends over 13 amino acids. The CDR3 loop reads CASSLTPSTEAFF. CDR3 sequence (DNA): TGTGCCAGCAGTTTAACACCTAGCACTGAAGCTTTCTTT.

The CDR3 nucleotides read TGTGCCAGCTCACCAAGCATTACGACAGATACGCAGTATTTT. Protein sequence: CASSPSITTDTQYF. V is TRBV18 and J is TRBJ2-3; D is uncertain. V was cut by 2 bases and J by 3 bases, with 9 bases left in between. The germline V gene encodes CDR1 KGHSH and CDR2 LQKENI. This CDR3 comprises 14 residues.

The genes are TRBV4-3 and TRBJ2-1; 7 positions agree with TRBD2. V lost 0 bases, J lost 5 bases, and 10 bases stayed unmatched. Germline assignment: CDR1 LGHNA and CDR2 YSLEER. There are 17 residues in the CDR3. The CDR3 DNA is TGCGCCAGCAGCCAAGATGGGGAACTAGCGAACAACAATGAGCAGTTCTTC. It yields the protein CASSQDGELANNNEQFF.

The chain links TRBV14 to TRBJ2-3, with TRBD1 matching 11 bases. Germline CDR1 reads SGHDN; CDR2 reads FVKESK. The CDR3 is made up of 14 amino acids. Trimming removed 6 bases from V and 4 bases from J; junction bases left unmatched: 3. This CDR3 reads CASRPGQGADTQYF. The CDR3 region has the DNA TGTGCCAGCAGGCCGGGACAGGGGGCAGATACGCAGTATTTT.